The next 11 T cell receptor beta chains were all read from a single sample in a study of low-dose radiotherapy and immunotherapy resistance in tumors. TRAV- and TRBV-specific primers, spanning alpha and beta chains, primed first-strand cDNA. It was with a constant-region primer and a V-primer adapter that TCRs were amplified over approximately 20 PCR cycles. TCRdb processed the reads anew with MiXCR; each CDR3 protein has one entry. The sample consists of 95,000 to 100,000 distinct CDR3 sequences, around 21% of them appearing once. Time point given: after trial treatment. The treatment here: LDRT plus nivolumab, ipilimumab, low-dose cyclophosphamide and aspirin (RACIN trial). Here the sequenced sample was PBMCs, taken after low-dose radiotherapy plus immunotherapy. The receptors originated from a male donor with prostate cancer.

About this clonotype: A read error likely explains this, since a far larger clone differs by one base. The chain couples TRBV29-1 to TRBJ2-1; 7 bases fit TRBD1. Trimming at V came to 4 bases and at J to 10 bases, leaving 13 bases not matched to a gene. Per the germline V gene, CDR1 is SQVTM and CDR2 is ANQGSEA. The CDR3 has 14 residues. The CDR3 sequence is CSVAGTDETYEQFF. CDR3 bases: TGCAGCGTTGCCGGGACAGACGAAACCTACGAGCAGTTCTTC.

This clonotype was counted many times. The chain joins TRBV2 to TRBJ1-2; D gene unclear. The CDR3 runs 13 residues. Trimming cost V 4 bases and J 6 bases, with 12 bases left between them. Germline V gene sequence: CDR1 SNHLY, CDR2 FYNNEI. In DNA form, the CDR3 reads TGTGCCAGCAGTGTGGTGTCAGAAGATGGCTACACCTTC. It codes for CASSVVSEDGYTF.

The table lists this clonotype with many counts. The rearrangement uses TRBV11-2 and TRBJ2-5; D may correspond to TRBD1 or TRBD2 (5 bases each). CDR3 length: 14 residues. V was clipped by 4 bases and J by 10 bases, with 19 bases between them. CDR1 is SGHAT and CDR2 is FQNNGV in the germline V gene. The CDR3 region has the DNA TGTGCCAGCAGCTCTCTTATGGGGGATTCAGTCCAGTACTTC. It is translated as CASSSLMGDSVQYF.

The gene calls are TRBV10-3 and TRBJ2-4; 7 bases fit TRBD1. Trimming removed 2 bases from V and 9 bases from J; junction bases left unmatched: 1. The CDR3 loop spans 12 amino acids. The germline gives CDR1 ENHRY, CDR2 SYGVKD. The CDR3 bases are TGTGCCATCAGTGAGGCAGGGGGCATTCAGTACTTC. Translated: CAISEAGGIQYF.

This clonotype has at least ten counts. This chain connects TRBV5-1 to TRBJ1-1; tentatively, D is TRBD1 (6 bases). Germline V CDR1 and CDR2: SGHRS, YFSETQ. Trimming stripped 4 bases from V and 4 bases from J, with 20 bases between. The CDR3 sequence is 16 residues long. The CDR3 nucleotides read TGCGCCAGCAGCACGGGCCGGGGGCAAACATCCACTGAAGCTTTCTTT. It is translated as CASSTGRGQTSTEAFF.

The J gene is TRBJ2-3, the V gene TRBV10-3; TRBD2 might be the D (6 bases). The V end was cut by 5 bases, the J end by 5 bases, with 11 bases between. Germline CDR1 and CDR2: ENHRY and SYGVKD. This CDR3 comprises 13 residues. The CDR3 DNA reads as TGTGCCATCAGTTACGCGGGGCGAGATACGCAGTATTTT. This gives the protein CAISYAGRDTQYF.

This clonotype was recorded at least ten times. The chain uses TRBV29-1 and TRBJ1-2; D remains unclear. Trimming took 4 bases from V and 4 from J, leaving 13 bases between them. Germline V gives CDR1 SQVTM, CDR2 ANQGSEA. The CDR3 totals 13 residues. The CDR3 region is CSVGSHPTYGYTF. In DNA, the CDR3 is TGCAGCGTTGGGTCCCACCCTACCTATGGCTACACCTTC.

This clonotype was recorded at least ten times. The chain links TRBV20-1 to TRBJ2-3; D is ambiguous. Germline CDR1 is DFQATT and CDR2 is SNEGSKA (reference sequence). The CDR3 is 14 residues long. Trimming cost V 1 base and J 7 bases, with 15 bases left between them. Written as DNA, the CDR3 is TGCAGTGCTAGAGGCCCCGGCCGCCGGCATACGCAGTATTTT. The encoded protein is CSARGPGRRHTQYF.

Many counts were recorded for this clonotype. This chain connects TRBV29-1 to TRBJ2-5, with D possibly matching TRBD1 (6 bases). From germline, CDR1 is SQVTM and CDR2 ANQGSEA. This CDR3 region has 12 residues. Trimming removed 6 bases from V and 4 bases from J, with 12 bases in between. CDR3 DNA: TGCAGCGTCGAACAGGGTCGAGAGACCCAGTACTTC. Translating it yields CSVEQGRETQYF.

This clonotype was seen at least ten times. Here the CDR3 DNA reads TGCGCCAGCAGCTTGGCTACTAGCTCTAGCGGGGAGCTGTTTTTT. Protein sequence: CASSLATSSSGELFF. V usage is TRBV5-1 and J usage is TRBJ2-2; possibly TRBD2 for D (6 bases). Per the germline V gene, CDR1 is SGHRS and CDR2 is YFSETQ. The CDR3 contains 15 residues. Deletions cut 0 bases from V and 7 bases from J, with 13 bases between. The full variable domain, in which reference TRBV5-1 and TRBJ2-2 provide the parts outside the CDR3, is KAGVTQTPRYLIKTRGQQVTLSCSPISGHRSVSWYQQTPGQGLQFLFEYFSETQRNKGNFPGRFSGRQFSNSRSEMNVSTLELGDSALYLCASSLATSSSGELFFGEGSRLTVL.

This clonotype was detected ten times or more. V and J are TRBV29-1 and TRBJ1-2; 7 positions match TRBD1. This CDR3 is 13 amino acids long. CDR1 SQVTM and CDR2 ANQGSEA come from the germline V gene. Germline trimming cut 4 bases from V and 8 bases from J; bases unmatched to any gene: 10. CDR3 loop: CSVVPTGTEGYTF. Written as DNA, the CDR3 is TGCAGCGTTGTACCCACCGGGACAGAGGGCTACACCTTC.